This T cell receptor (beta chain) was profiled in a study of early T cells in non-severe SARS-CoV-2 infection. Unique molecular identifiers were affixed to single, distinct cDNA molecules. TCRdb redid the calling of the 5' RACE reads with MiXCR, one entry per CDR3 protein. The sample lists roughly 47,000 distinct CDR3 sequences; around 6% were seen once. V gave up 3 bases and J gave up 3 bases, with 20 bases separating them. Germline V lookup: CDR1 KGHSH, CDR2 LQKENI. The CDR3 spans 17 residues. Findings of the study overall: A preference for anti-spike CD8 responses marked VDJdb matching, which missed private and CD4 specificities.

This clonotype was found a few times. Its antigen is not known. The specimen was whole blood, collected at baseline. J is TRBJ1-1 and V is TRBV18, with a tentative D call TRBD1 (5 bases). This clonotype was sampled from an adult who was a healthcare worker with PCR-confirmed SARS-CoV-2 infection or an uninfected control (not recorded which). The CDR3 bases are TGTGCCAGCTCACCGCGAGGGGACTACGTCCGGCACACTGAAGCTTTCTTT. Its protein is CASSPRGDYVRHTEAFF.